A selection of T cell receptor beta chains follows, all from one sample in a study of blood T cells in healthy people across ages. Using its own MiXCR run on the 5' RACE reads, TCRdb lists one record per CDR3 protein. This sample has approximately 360,000 distinct CDR3 sequences, with over 45% found just once. Sample: blood. These TCRs come from a man in his 60s in good health. CDR3s include the opening cysteine and the closing phenylalanine or tryptophan. Each record gives: D gene, clone size, CDR3 length, V gene, J gene, CDR3 protein, CDR3 DNA. A D gene is named only where the DNA matches it firmly. A clone size is listed for some rows: how often the clone was seen (once, few, many), or a class if it is expanded.

d_call: NA; clone_size: NA; cdr3_length: 13; v_call: TRBV28; j_call: TRBJ2-6; cdr3_aa: CASKGPGANVLTF; cdr3_nt: TGTGCCAGCAAGGGGCCTGGGGCCAACGTCCTGACTTTC
d_call: TRBD2; clone_size: many; cdr3_length: 16; v_call: TRBV20-1; j_call: TRBJ2-1; cdr3_aa: CSASHLAGGPVDEQFF; cdr3_nt: TGCAGTGCTAGCCACCTAGCGGGAGGGCCGGTGGATGAGCAGTTCTTC
d_call: TRBD1; clone_size: many; cdr3_length: 16; v_call: TRBV9; j_call: TRBJ2-6; cdr3_aa: CASTRGQSLGANVLTF; cdr3_nt: TGTGCCAGCACAAGGGGGCAGTCTCTGGGGGCCAACGTCCTGACTTTC
d_call: NA; clone_size: NA; cdr3_length: 14; v_call: TRBV6-1; j_call: TRBJ2-5; cdr3_aa: CASSENDLLETQYF; cdr3_nt: TGTGCCAGCAGTGAGAACGACTTGTTGGAGACCCAGTACTTC
d_call: NA; clone_size: NA; cdr3_length: 15; v_call: TRBV6-6; j_call: TRBJ2-3; cdr3_aa: CASSWVGEGADAQYF; cdr3_nt: TGTGCCAGCAGTTGGGTGGGGGAAGGCGCAGATGCGCAGTATTTT
d_call: NA; clone_size: NA; cdr3_length: 14; v_call: TRBV20-1; j_call: TRBJ2-3; cdr3_aa: CSARTGFSTDTQYF; cdr3_nt: TGCAGTGCCCGTACAGGGTTTAGCACAGATACGCAGTATTTT
d_call: TRBD1; clone_size: NA; cdr3_length: 14; v_call: TRBV28; j_call: TRBJ2-7; cdr3_aa: CASSLSQGATEQYF; cdr3_nt: TGTGCCAGCAGTTTATCACAGGGGGCAACCGAGCAGTACTTC
d_call: TRBD2; clone_size: NA; cdr3_length: 14; v_call: TRBV6-5; j_call: TRBJ2-1; cdr3_aa: CASRLGLVTDEQFF; cdr3_nt: TGTGCCAGCAGGTTGGGACTAGTAACCGATGAGCAGTTCTTC
d_call: TRBD1; clone_size: NA; cdr3_length: 15; v_call: TRBV20-1; j_call: TRBJ2-1; cdr3_aa: CSARDRGTGGDEQFF; cdr3_nt: TGCAGTGCTAGAGATCGAGGGACAGGGGGCGATGAGCAGTTCTTC
d_call: NA; clone_size: few; cdr3_length: 13; v_call: TRBV3-1; j_call: TRBJ1-1; cdr3_aa: CASSQGPPLLTFF; cdr3_nt: TGTGCCAGCAGCCAAGGCCCCCCTCTGCTGACTTTCTTT
d_call: TRBD2; clone_size: NA; cdr3_length: 15; v_call: TRBV27; j_call: TRBJ2-5; cdr3_aa: CASSFGLAGGETQYF; cdr3_nt: TGTGCCAGCAGTTTTGGACTAGCGGGAGGAGAGACCCAGTACTTC
d_call: NA; clone_size: NA; cdr3_length: 14; v_call: TRBV6-2/TRBV6-3; j_call: TRBJ2-7; cdr3_aa: CASSYGSIPYEQYF; cdr3_nt: TGTGCCAGCAGTTACGGGAGTATTCCCTACGAGCAGTACTTC